This TCR beta chain was identified in a study of blood T cell repertoires in COVID-19. Study overall: PBMCs, B-cell-depleted T cells, or T cells were the source of the cDNA or gDNA that made up the material.

Those who participated ranged in age from roughly 18 to 90 years and resided in approximately 26 US areas. Each participant's cohort was designated according to participant-reported clinical history. Recovered Cohort 3 donors showed two negative PCRs, clearance, or symptom resolution. Using immunoSEQ multiplex PCR, the repertoire was profiled, and TCRdb retains in-frame clones only, with some absent. The table shows about 250,000 clones, with more than 80% occurring only once. The TCR sequence derives from a woman younger than 30 who had recovered from COVID-19. The sample taken for sequencing was PBMCs or T cells enriched from blood (not recorded which).

CDR3 sequence reads: CASSEAKSRYHSNQPQHF. The CDR3 region has the DNA TGTGCCAGCAGTGAAGCGAAATCACGCTATCATAGCAATCAGCCCCAGCATTTT. V and J are TRBV6-1 and TRBJ1-5; D gene uncertain. V gave up 0 bases and J gave up 0 bases, with 15 bases separating them. This CDR3 is built from 18 residues. Germline-derived CDR1 and CDR2 are MNHNS and SASEGT.